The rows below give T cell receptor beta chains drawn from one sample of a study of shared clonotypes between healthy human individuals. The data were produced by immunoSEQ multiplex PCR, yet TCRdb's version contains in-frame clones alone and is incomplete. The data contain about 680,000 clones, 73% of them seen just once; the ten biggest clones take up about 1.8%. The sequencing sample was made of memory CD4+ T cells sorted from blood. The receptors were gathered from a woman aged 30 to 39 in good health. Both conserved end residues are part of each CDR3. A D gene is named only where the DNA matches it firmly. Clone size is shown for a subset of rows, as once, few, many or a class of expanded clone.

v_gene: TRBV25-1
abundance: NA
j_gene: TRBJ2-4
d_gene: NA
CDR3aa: CASRGDIASNIQYF
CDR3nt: TGTGCCAGCAGAGGGGACATAGCCTCAAACATTCAGTACTTC

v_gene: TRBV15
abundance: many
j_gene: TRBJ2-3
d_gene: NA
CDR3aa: CATSPSGVGTQYF
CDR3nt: TGTGCCACCAGCCCCTCTGGGGTTGGTACGCAGTATTTT

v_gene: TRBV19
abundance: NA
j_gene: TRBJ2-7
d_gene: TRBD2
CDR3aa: CASSIDLASGSYEQYF
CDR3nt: TGTGCCAGTAGTATAGATCTGGCTAGCGGGAGCTACGAGCAGTACTTC

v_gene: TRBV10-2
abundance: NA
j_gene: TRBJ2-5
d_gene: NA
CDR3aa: CASSEAIFVGETQYF
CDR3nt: TGCGCCAGCAGTGAGGCCATCTTTGTGGGCGAGACCCAGTACTTC

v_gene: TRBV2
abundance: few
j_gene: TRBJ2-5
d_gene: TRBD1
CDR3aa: CASNPGTGLQETQYF
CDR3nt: TGTGCCAGCAATCCCGGGACAGGCCTACAAGAGACCCAGTACTTC

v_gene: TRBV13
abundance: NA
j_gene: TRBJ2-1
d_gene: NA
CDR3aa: CASRIPRAQEYNEQFF
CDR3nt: TGTGCCAGCAGAATTCCCCGGGCCCAGGAATACAATGAGCAGTTCTTC

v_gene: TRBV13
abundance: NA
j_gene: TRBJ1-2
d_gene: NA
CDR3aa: CASSRMGPGFGYGYTF
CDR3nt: TGTGCCAGCAGCCGAATGGGGCCAGGGTTTGGCTATGGCTACACCTTC

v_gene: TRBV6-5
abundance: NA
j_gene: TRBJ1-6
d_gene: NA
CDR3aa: CAINREQGNSPLHF
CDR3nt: TGTGCCATCAATAGAGAGCAGGGTAATTCACCCCTCCACTTT

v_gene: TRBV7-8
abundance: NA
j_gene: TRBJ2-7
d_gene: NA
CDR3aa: CASSLVKPGHYEQYF
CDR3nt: TGTGCCAGCAGCTTAGTTAAGCCAGGCCACTACGAGCAGTACTTC

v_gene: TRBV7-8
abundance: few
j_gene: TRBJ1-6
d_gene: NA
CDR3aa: CASSDEGRNSPLHF
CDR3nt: TGTGCCAGCAGCGACGAAGGTAGAAATTCACCCCTCCACTTT

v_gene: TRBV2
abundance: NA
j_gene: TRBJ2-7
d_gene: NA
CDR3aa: CASRRRDAYEQYF
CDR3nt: TGTGCCAGCAGACGTAGAGATGCCTACGAGCAGTACTTC

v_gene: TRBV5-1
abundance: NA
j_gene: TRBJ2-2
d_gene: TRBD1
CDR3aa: CASSPGGVGLDGELFF
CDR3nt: TGCGCCAGCAGCCCAGGGGGTGTAGGGCTGGACGGGGAGCTGTTTTTT

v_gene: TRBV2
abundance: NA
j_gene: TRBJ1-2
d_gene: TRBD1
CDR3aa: CASDEGGGTVYGYTF
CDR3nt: TGTGCCAGCGACGAAGGGGGCGGGACGGTCTATGGCTACACCTTC

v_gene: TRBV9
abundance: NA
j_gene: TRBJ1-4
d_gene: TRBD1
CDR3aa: CASSDDREKDEKLFF
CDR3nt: TGTGCCAGCAGCGATGACAGGGAAAAGGATGAAAAACTGTTTTTT

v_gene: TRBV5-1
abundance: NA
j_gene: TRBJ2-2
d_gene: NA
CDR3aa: CASSPQGPESTGELFF
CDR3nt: TGCGCCAGCAGCCCCCAGGGACCCGAAAGCACCGGGGAGCTGTTTTTT

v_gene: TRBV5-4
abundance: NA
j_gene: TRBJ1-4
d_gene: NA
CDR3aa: CASRWGPGEEKLFF
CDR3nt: TGTGCCAGCAGGTGGGGCCCGGGAGAGGAAAAACTGTTTTTT

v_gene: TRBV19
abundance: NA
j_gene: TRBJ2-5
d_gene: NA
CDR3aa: CASMVLRETQYF
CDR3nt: TGTGCCAGTATGGTCCTGCGAGAGACCCAGTACTTC

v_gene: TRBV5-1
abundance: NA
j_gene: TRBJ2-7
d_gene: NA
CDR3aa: CASSLEVYDYEQYF
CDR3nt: TGCGCCAGCAGCTTGGAAGTTTACGATTACGAGCAGTACTTC